The 5 T cell receptor beta chains below come from one sample, sequenced in a study of monozygotic twins with inflammatory bowel disease. No DNA is given; TCRdb re-called the 5' RACE reads and lists each CDR3 protein once. In total, the table holds 150,000 to 200,000 distinct CDR3 sequences. The sequencing sample was made of blood. The receptors derive from a human donor with ulcerative colitis or Crohn's disease, or a healthy co-twin of an affected twin (not recorded which).

V and J are TRBV11-2 and TRBJ2-1; TCRdb names TRBD2, which stays unverified in the absence of DNA. The germline V gene has CDR1 SGHAT and CDR2 FQNNGV. This CDR3 contains 14 residues. This CDR3 is CASKREGQGNEQFF.

The chain joins TRBV7-2 to TRBJ1-6; TCRdb calls TRBD1, which cannot be checked without DNA. The length of the CDR3 is 13 residues. CDR1 and CDR2 (germline): SGHTA, FQGNSA. This chain's CDR3 is CASRPSRVSPLHF.

The CDR3 here is CASSLGQGAKNIQYF. This chain links TRBV7-2 with TRBJ2-4; TCRdb gives TRBD1 as the D gene, but with no DNA this cannot be confirmed. This CDR3 spans 15 amino acids. Germline lookup yields CDR1 SGHTA and CDR2 FQGNSA.

This chain joins TRBV20-1 and TRBJ2-7; as DNA is missing, the TRBD1 call by TCRdb cannot be tested. Germline CDR1 DFQATT, CDR2 SNEGSKA (reference sequence). The CDR3 extends over 16 amino acids. CDR3 loop: CSARDRGSGRPYEQYF.

The CDR3 reads CASSLGGLTFF. J is TRBJ1-1 and V is TRBV5-1. The CDR3 has 11 residues. In germline, CDR1 is SGHRS, CDR2 YFSETQ.